This TCR beta chain was sequenced in a study of blood T cell repertoires in COVID-19. Study as a whole: The United States, Italy and Spain supplied acute and convalescent COVID-19 samples. T cells, B-cell-depleted T cells, or PBMCs provided the cDNA or gDNA that served as material.

This clone was counted a single time. Methods used by the authors: Estimates of nucleated cell counts were drawn from the amplification of reference gene primers. Sequencing was performed with immunoSEQ multiplex PCR; in TCRdb, only in-frame clones are kept and a portion is missing. D and trimming were read from the DNA, whereas the V and J calls and clone size are those reported in that table. The sample includes 90,000 to 140,000 clones, around 81% of them seen just once. The CDR3 has 15 residues. Losses at the gene ends were 7 bases for V and 4 bases for J; bases not matched to a gene: 9. CDR1 KGHDR and CDR2 SFDVKD come from the germline V gene.

The receptor was derived from a woman in her sixties or seventies with acute or convalescent COVID-19. Material for sequencing was peripheral blood. V gene TRBV24-1 combines with J gene TRBJ1-2; 9 nucleotides align to TRBD1. The CDR3 protein is CATRSPGQGGYGYTF. The DNA of the CDR3 is TGTGCCACCAGATCACCGGGACAGGGTGGCTATGGCTACACCTTC.